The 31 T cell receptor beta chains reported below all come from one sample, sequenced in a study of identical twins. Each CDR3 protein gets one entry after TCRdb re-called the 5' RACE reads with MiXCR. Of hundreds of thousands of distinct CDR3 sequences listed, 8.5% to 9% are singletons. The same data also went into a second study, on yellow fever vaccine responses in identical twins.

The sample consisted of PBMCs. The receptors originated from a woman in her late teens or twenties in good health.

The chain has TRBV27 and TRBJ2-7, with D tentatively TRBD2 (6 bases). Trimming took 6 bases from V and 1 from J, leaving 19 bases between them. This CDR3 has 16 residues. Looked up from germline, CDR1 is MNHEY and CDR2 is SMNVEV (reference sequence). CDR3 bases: TGTGCCAGCAGACAAACCGGGGGTCGGGATTCCTACGAGCAGTACTTC. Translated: CASRQTGGRDSYEQYF.

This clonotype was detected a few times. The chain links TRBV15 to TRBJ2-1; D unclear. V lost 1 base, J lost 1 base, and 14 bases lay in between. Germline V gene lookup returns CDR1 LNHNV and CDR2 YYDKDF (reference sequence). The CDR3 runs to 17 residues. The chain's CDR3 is CATSRAGGGGSYNEQFF. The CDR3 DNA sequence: TGTGCCACCAGCAGAGCGGGCGGCGGTGGGTCCTACAATGAGCAGTTCTTC.

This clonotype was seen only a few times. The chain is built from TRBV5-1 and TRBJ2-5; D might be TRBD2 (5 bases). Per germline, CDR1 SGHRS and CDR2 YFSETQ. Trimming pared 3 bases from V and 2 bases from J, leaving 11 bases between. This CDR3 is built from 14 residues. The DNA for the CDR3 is TGCGCCAGCAGCTCGGGGTCTAGTCAAGAGACCCAGTACTTC. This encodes CASSSGSSQETQYF.

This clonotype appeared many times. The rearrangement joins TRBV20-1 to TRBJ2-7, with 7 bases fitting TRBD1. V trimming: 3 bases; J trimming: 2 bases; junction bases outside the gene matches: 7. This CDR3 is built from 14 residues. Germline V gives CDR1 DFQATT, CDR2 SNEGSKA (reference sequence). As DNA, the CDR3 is TGCAGTGCTAGGTTACAGGGGCCTACCTACGAGCAGTACTTC. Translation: CSARLQGPTYEQYF.

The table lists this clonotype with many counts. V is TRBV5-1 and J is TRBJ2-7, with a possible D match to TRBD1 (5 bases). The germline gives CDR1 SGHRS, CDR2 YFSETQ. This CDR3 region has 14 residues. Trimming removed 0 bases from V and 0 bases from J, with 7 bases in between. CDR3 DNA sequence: TGCGCCAGCAGCTTGGAGGGGCCCTCCTACGAGCAGTACTTC. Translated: CASSLEGPSYEQYF.

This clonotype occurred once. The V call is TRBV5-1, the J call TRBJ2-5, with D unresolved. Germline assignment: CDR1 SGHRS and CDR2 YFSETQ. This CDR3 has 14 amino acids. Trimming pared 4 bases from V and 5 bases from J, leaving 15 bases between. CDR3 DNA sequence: TGCGCCAGCAGCCCCGATGGAGTAGTCGAGACCCAGTACTTC. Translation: CASSPDGVVETQYF.

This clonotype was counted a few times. The CDR3 DNA is TGCAGCGTTGAGCGGTACGGGACCGCCTCCTACGAGCAGTACTTC. This sequence encodes CSVERYGTASYEQYF. The rearrangement uses TRBV29-1 and TRBJ2-7; D possibly uses TRBD1 or TRBD2 (5 bases each). The CDR3 spans 15 residues. The germline gives CDR1 SQVTM, CDR2 ANQGSEA. Trimming removed 3 bases at V and 0 bases at J, with 15 bases between.

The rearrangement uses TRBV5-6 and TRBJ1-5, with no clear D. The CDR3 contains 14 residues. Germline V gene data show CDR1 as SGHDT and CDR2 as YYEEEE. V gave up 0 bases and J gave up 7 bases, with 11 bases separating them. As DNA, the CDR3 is TGTGCCAGCAGCTTGGACGCGGACGGCCAGCCCCAGCATTTT. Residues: CASSLDADGQPQHF.

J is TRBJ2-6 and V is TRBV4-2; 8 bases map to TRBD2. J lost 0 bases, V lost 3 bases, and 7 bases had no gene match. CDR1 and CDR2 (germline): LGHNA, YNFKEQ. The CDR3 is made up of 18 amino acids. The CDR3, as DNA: TGTGCCAGCAGCCAGTCTAGCGGGTCCAGCTCTGGGGCCAACGTCCTGACTTTC. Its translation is CASSQSSGSSSGANVLTF.

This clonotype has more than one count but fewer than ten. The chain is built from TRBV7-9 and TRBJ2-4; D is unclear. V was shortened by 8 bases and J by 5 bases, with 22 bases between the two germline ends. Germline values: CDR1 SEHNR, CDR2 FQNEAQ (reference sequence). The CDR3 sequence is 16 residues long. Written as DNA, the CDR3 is TGTGCCAGCGGTGGGTGGATAGAGGATCCCGAAAACATTCAGTACTTC. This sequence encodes CASGGWIEDPENIQYF.

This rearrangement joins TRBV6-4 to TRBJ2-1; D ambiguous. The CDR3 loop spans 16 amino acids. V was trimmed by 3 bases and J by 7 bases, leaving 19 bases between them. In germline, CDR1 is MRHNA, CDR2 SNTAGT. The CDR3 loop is CASSEAYSAVFNEQFF. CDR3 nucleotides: TGTGCCAGCAGTGAGGCCTACTCCGCGGTTTTTAATGAGCAGTTCTTC.

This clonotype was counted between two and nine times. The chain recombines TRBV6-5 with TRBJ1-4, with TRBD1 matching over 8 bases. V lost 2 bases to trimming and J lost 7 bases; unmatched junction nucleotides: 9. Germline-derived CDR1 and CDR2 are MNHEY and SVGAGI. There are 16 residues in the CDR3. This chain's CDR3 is CASSYGTGPGGEKLFF. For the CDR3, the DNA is TGTGCCAGCAGTTACGGGACAGGCCCGGGAGGTGAAAAACTGTTTTTT.

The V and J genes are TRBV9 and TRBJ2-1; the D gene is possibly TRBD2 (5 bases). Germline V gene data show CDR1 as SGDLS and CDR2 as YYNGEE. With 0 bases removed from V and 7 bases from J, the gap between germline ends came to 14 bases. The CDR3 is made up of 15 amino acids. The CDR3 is CASSVGGIVGNEQFF. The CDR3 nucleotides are TGTGCCAGCAGCGTAGGAGGGATAGTGGGTAATGAGCAGTTCTTC.

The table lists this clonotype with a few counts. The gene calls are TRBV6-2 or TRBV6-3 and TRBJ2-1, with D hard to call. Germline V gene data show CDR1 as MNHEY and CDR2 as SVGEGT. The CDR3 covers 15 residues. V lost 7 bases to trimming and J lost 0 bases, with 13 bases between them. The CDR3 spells CASNGLLSSYNEQFF. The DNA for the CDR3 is TGTGCCAGCAACGGCCTCCTTAGCTCCTACAATGAGCAGTTCTTC.

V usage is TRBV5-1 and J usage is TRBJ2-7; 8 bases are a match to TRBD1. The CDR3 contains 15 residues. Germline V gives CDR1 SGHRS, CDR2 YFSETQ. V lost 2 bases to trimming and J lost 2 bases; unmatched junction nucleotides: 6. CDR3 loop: CASSFRTGTTYEQYF. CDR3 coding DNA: TGCGCCAGCAGCTTTAGGACAGGGACAACCTACGAGCAGTACTTC.

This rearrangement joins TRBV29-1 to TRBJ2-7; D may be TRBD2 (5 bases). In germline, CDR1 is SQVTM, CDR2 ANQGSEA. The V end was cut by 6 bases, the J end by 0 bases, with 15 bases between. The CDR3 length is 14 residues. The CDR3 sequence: CSVVTAVFSYEQYF. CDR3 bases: TGCAGCGTCGTTACAGCGGTTTTCTCCTACGAGCAGTACTTC.

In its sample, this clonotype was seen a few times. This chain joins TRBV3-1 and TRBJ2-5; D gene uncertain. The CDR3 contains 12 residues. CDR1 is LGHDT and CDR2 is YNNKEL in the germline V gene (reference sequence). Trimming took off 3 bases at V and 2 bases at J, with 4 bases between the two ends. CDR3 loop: CASSQSQETQYF. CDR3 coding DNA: TGTGCCAGCAGCCAGTCACAAGAGACCCAGTACTTC.

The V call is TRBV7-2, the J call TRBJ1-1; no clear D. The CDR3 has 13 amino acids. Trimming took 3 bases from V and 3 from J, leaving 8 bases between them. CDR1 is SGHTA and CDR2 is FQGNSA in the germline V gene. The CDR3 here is CASSLGVYTEAFF. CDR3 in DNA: TGTGCCAGCAGCTTGGGAGTTTACACTGAAGCTTTCTTT.

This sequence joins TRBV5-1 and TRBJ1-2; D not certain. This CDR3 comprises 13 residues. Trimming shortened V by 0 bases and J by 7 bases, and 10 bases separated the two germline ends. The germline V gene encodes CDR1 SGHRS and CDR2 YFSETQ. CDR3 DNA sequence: TGCGCCAGCAGCTTGGAGGCATCGCCTGGCTACACCTTC. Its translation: CASSLEASPGYTF.

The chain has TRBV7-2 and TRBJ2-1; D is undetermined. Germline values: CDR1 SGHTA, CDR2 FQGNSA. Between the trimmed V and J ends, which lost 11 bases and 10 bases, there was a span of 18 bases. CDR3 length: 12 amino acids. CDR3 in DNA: TGTGCCTCCAGGTCGGCGTGGGAAGAGCAGTTCTTC. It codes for CASRSAWEEQFF.

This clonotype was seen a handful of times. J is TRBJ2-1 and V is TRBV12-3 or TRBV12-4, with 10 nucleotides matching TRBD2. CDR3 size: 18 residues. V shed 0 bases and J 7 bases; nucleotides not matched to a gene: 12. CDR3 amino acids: CASSLAGVAGGHWNEQFF. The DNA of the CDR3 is TGTGCCAGCAGTTTAGCCGGGGTAGCGGGGGGCCACTGGAATGAGCAGTTCTTC.

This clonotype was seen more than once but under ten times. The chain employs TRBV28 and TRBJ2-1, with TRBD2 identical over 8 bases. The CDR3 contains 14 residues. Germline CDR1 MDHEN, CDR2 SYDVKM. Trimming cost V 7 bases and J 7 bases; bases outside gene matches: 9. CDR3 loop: CASKSGGPSNEQFF. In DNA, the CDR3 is TGTGCCAGCAAATCGGGGGGGCCGTCGAATGAGCAGTTCTTC. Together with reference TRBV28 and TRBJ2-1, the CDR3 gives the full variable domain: DVKVTQSSRYLVKRTGEKVFLECVQDMDHENMFWYRQDPGLGLRLIYFSYDVKMKEKGDIPEGYSVSREKKERFSLILESASTNQTSMYLCASKSGGPSNEQFFGPGTRLTVL.

CDR3 sequence (DNA): TGTGCCAGCAGCTCTCCGCTTGATGGGACCAACACAGATACGCAGTATTTT. Translation gives CASSSPLDGTNTDTQYF. The V and J genes are TRBV7-9 and TRBJ2-3, with D perhaps given as TRBD1 or TRBD2 (5 bases each). This CDR3 contains 17 residues. Germline V gives CDR1 SEHNR, CDR2 FQNEAQ (reference sequence). V was clipped by 4 bases and J by 2 bases, with 19 bases between them. The full variable domain, with the rest looked up from reference TRBV7-9 and TRBJ2-3, is DTGVSQNPRHKITKRGQNVTFRCDPISEHNRLYWYRQTLGQGPEFLTYFQNEAQLEKSRLLSDRFSAERPKGSFSTLEIQRTEQGDSAMYLCASSSPLDGTNTDTQYFGPGTRLTVL.

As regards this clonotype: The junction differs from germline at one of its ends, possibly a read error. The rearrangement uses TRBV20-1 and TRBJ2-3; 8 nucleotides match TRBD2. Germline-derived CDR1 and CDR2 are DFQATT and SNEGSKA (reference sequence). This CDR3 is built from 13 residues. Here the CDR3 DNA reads TGCAGTGGGCTTACTAGCGGCACAGTTACGCAGTATTTT. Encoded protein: CSGLTSGTVTQYF.

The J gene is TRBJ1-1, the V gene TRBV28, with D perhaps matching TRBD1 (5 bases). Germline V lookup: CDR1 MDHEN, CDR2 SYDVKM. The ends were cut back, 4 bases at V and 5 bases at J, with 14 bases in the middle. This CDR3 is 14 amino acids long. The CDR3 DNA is TGTGCCAGCAGTTCACCCGGGACCGCGACTGAAGCTTTCTTT. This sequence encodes CASSSPGTATEAFF.

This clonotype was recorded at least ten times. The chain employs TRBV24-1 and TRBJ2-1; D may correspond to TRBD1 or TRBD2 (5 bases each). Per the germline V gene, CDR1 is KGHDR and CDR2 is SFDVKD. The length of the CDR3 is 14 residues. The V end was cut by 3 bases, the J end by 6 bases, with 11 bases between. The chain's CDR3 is CATSDERDGNEQFF. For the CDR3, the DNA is TGTGCCACCAGTGATGAACGGGACGGCAATGAGCAGTTCTTC.

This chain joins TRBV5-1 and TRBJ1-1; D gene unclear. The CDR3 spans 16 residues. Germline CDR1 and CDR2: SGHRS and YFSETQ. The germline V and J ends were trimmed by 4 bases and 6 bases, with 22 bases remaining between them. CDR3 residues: CASSRASPVMKAEAFF. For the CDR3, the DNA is TGCGCCAGCAGCAGGGCTTCGCCGGTAATGAAGGCTGAAGCTTTCTTT. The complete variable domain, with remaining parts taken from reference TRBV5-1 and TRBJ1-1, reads KAGVTQTPRYLIKTRGQQVTLSCSPISGHRSVSWYQQTPGQGLQFLFEYFSETQRNKGNFPGRFSGRQFSNSRSEMNVSTLELGDSALYLCASSRASPVMKAEAFFGQGTRLTVV.

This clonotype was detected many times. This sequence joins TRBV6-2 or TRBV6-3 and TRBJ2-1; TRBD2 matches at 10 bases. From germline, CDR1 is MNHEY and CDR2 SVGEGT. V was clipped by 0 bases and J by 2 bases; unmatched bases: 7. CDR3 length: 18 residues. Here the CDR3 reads CASSYSESGRATYNEQFF. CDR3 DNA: TGTGCCAGCAGTTACTCTGAAAGCGGGAGGGCCACCTACAATGAGCAGTTCTTC.

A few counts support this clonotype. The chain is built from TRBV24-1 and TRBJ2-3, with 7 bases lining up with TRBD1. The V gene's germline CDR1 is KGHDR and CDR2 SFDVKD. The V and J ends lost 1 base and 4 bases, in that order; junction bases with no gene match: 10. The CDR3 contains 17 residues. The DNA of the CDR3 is TGTGCCACCAGTGATTTAGCAGGGGGAAGTTTCGCAGATACGCAGTATTTT. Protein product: CATSDLAGGSFADTQYF.

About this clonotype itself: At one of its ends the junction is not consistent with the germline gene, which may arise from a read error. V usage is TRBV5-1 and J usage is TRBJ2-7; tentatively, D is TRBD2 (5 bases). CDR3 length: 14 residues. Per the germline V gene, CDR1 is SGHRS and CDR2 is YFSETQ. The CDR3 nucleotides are TGCGCCAGCACCTTGGCGTTCGGGGCCTACGAGCAGTACTTC. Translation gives CASTLAFGAYEQYF.

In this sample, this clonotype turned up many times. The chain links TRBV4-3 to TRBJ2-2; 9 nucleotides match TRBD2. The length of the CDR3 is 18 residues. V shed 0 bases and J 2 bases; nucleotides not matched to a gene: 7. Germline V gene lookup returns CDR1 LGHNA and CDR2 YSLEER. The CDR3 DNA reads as TGCGCCAGCAGCCAAGATCCCCCGGGACTAGCTAACACCGGGGAGCTGTTTTTT. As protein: CASSQDPPGLANTGELFF.